These T cell receptor beta chains were read from a single sample in a study of blood T cell repertoires in COVID-19. Profiling relied on immunoSEQ multiplex PCR, and the TCRdb table lists in-frame clones only, not all of them. This sample carries under 250,000 clones, roughly 86% of them seen once, and the ten largest clones take approximately 8%. The sequenced sample was peripheral blood. These receptors were collected from a woman aged 45 to 65 with active or convalescent COVID-19. Both conserved end residues are part of each CDR3. The order of the fields is J gene, CDR3 length, clone size, V gene, D gene, CDR3 DNA, CDR3 protein. The D gene is left open where the match is weak. Clone sizes are given selectively: once, few, many, or a class where the clone is expanded.

j_gene: TRBJ1-2; len: 14; abundance: -; v_gene: TRBV18; d_gene: TRBD1; CDR3nt: TGTGCCAGCTCACCAAAGACAGGGGTCTATGGCTACACCTTC; CDR3aa: CASSPKTGVYGYTF
j_gene: TRBJ1-6; len: 13; abundance: -; v_gene: TRBV29-1; d_gene: -; CDR3nt: TGCAGCGTTACACAGGGAATTGGTTCACCCCTCCACTTT; CDR3aa: CSVTQGIGSPLHF
j_gene: TRBJ1-1; len: 14; abundance: -; v_gene: TRBV19; d_gene: -; CDR3nt: TGTGCCAGTAGTATTAAAAGCGCCCTCACTGAAGCTTTCTTT; CDR3aa: CASSIKSALTEAFF
j_gene: TRBJ1-2; len: 15; abundance: -; v_gene: TRBV6-1; d_gene: -; CDR3nt: TGTGCCAGCAGTGAAATTGGGGTGGGACTCGGAGGCTACACCTTC; CDR3aa: CASSEIGVGLGGYTF
j_gene: TRBJ2-2; len: 13; abundance: -; v_gene: TRBV19; d_gene: -; CDR3nt: TGTGCCAGCCGGACTGGGGGCTCCGGGGAGCTGTTTTTT; CDR3aa: CASRTGGSGELFF
j_gene: TRBJ1-1; len: 14; abundance: -; v_gene: TRBV18; d_gene: -; CDR3nt: TGTGCCAGCTCAAGGGACGGGGGGGACACTGAAGCTTTCTTT; CDR3aa: CASSRDGGDTEAFF
j_gene: TRBJ2-7; len: 14; abundance: -; v_gene: TRBV6-2/TRBV6-3; d_gene: TRBD2; CDR3nt: TGTGCCAGCAGTTACGGCCTAGCGGGGTACGAGCAGTACTTC; CDR3aa: CASSYGLAGYEQYF
j_gene: TRBJ1-2; len: 14; abundance: -; v_gene: TRBV10-3; d_gene: -; CDR3nt: TGTGCCATCAGTGAACGAGTAACTAACTATGGCTACACCTTC; CDR3aa: CAISERVTNYGYTF
j_gene: TRBJ1-1; len: 15; abundance: -; v_gene: TRBV5-4; d_gene: -; CDR3nt: TGTGCCAGCAGCTTGAATTGGGACATGAACACTGAAGCTTTCTTT; CDR3aa: CASSLNWDMNTEAFF
j_gene: TRBJ2-3; len: 12; abundance: -; v_gene: TRBV24-1; d_gene: -; CDR3nt: TGTGCCACCGGGCGGGGCACAGATACGCAGTATTTT; CDR3aa: CATGRGTDTQYF
j_gene: TRBJ1-4; len: 15; abundance: few; v_gene: TRBV5-1; d_gene: TRBD1; CDR3nt: TGCGCCAGCAGCTTACAGGGGTACACTAATGAAAAACTGTTTTTT; CDR3aa: CASSLQGYTNEKLFF
j_gene: TRBJ2-1; len: 14; abundance: once; v_gene: TRBV18; d_gene: -; CDR3nt: TGTGCCAGCCGTTTGGAGCCCATTACCAATGAGCAGTTCTTC; CDR3aa: CASRLEPITNEQFF
j_gene: TRBJ1-1; len: 14; abundance: -; v_gene: TRBV7-2; d_gene: TRBD1; CDR3nt: TGTGCCAGCAGCTTAAAGGGACAGGGAACTGAAGCTTTCTTT; CDR3aa: CASSLKGQGTEAFF
j_gene: TRBJ1-4; len: 15; abundance: -; v_gene: TRBV15; d_gene: TRBD1; CDR3nt: TGTGCCACCAGCAACCCCGACAGGGTGAATGAAAAACTGTTTTTT; CDR3aa: CATSNPDRVNEKLFF
j_gene: TRBJ2-2; len: 20; abundance: -; v_gene: TRBV23-1; d_gene: TRBD1; CDR3nt: TGCGCCAGCAGTCACCCACGGCCCACTACCGGGACAGGGGTTACCGGGGAGCTGTTTTTT; CDR3aa: CASSHPRPTTGTGVTGELFF
j_gene: TRBJ1-3; len: 13; abundance: -; v_gene: TRBV19; d_gene: -; CDR3nt: TGTGCCAGTAGTCCACTCTCTGGAAACACCATATATTTT; CDR3aa: CASSPLSGNTIYF
j_gene: TRBJ2-7; len: 15; abundance: -; v_gene: TRBV19; d_gene: TRBD1; CDR3nt: TGTGCCAGTAGTTGGGGACAGGGTAACCCTAACGAGCAGTACTTC; CDR3aa: CASSWGQGNPNEQYF
j_gene: TRBJ2-1; len: 15; abundance: -; v_gene: TRBV28; d_gene: TRBD2; CDR3nt: TGTGCCAGCAGTTTAATGGGGGGGAGCTACAATGAGCAGTTCTTC; CDR3aa: CASSLMGGSYNEQFF
j_gene: TRBJ2-1; len: 14; abundance: -; v_gene: TRBV24-1; d_gene: -; CDR3nt: TGTGCCACCCGTGACAGGGAGGGCTTCAATGAGCAGTTCTTC; CDR3aa: CATRDREGFNEQFF
j_gene: TRBJ1-5; len: 16; abundance: -; v_gene: TRBV2; d_gene: -; CDR3nt: TGTGCCAGCAGTGAAGGGCGTACGGGGAGCAATCAGCCCCAGCATTTT; CDR3aa: CASSEGRTGSNQPQHF
j_gene: TRBJ2-1; len: 16; abundance: -; v_gene: TRBV5-1; d_gene: TRBD2; CDR3nt: TGCGCCAGCAGCTTGATAGGGAGCGGGAGCTACAATGAGCAGTTCTTC; CDR3aa: CASSLIGSGSYNEQFF
j_gene: TRBJ1-4; len: 15; abundance: -; v_gene: TRBV5-1; d_gene: TRBD1; CDR3nt: TGCGCCAGCAGCTCATCAGGGGGGTCTAATGAAAAACTGTTTTTT; CDR3aa: CASSSSGGSNEKLFF
j_gene: TRBJ2-3; len: 15; abundance: -; v_gene: TRBV28; d_gene: TRBD2; CDR3nt: TGTGCCGGTAGTAGCGGGAGGGCCGGGACAGATACGCAGTATTTT; CDR3aa: CAGSSGRAGTDTQYF
j_gene: TRBJ2-1; len: 15; abundance: -; v_gene: TRBV2; d_gene: -; CDR3nt: TGTGCCAGCAGTGAACAGGGGTCCTCTTACAATGAGCAGTTCTTC; CDR3aa: CASSEQGSSYNEQFF
j_gene: TRBJ2-7; len: 13; abundance: -; v_gene: TRBV5-4; d_gene: TRBD2; CDR3nt: TGTGCCAGCAGCACACTAGCGGGCTACGAGCAGTACTTC; CDR3aa: CASSTLAGYEQYF
j_gene: TRBJ1-6; len: 16; abundance: -; v_gene: TRBV6-5; d_gene: -; CDR3nt: TGTGCCAGCAGTTCAGGGGAGGGCTCCTATAATTCACCCCTCCACTTT; CDR3aa: CASSSGEGSYNSPLHF
j_gene: TRBJ1-2; len: 14; abundance: -; v_gene: TRBV28; d_gene: TRBD1; CDR3nt: TGTGCCAGCAGGACAGGGGGGAGTAACTATGGCTACACCTTC; CDR3aa: CASRTGGSNYGYTF
j_gene: TRBJ1-1; len: 14; abundance: once; v_gene: TRBV4-1; d_gene: -; CDR3nt: TGCGCCAGCAGCCAAAGGGGGATGAACACTGAAGCTTTCTTT; CDR3aa: CASSQRGMNTEAFF
j_gene: TRBJ2-3; len: 16; abundance: few; v_gene: TRBV7-6; d_gene: TRBD2; CDR3nt: TGTGCCAGCAGCGTACTAGCGGGGGGCCCCACAGATACGCAGTATTTT; CDR3aa: CASSVLAGGPTDTQYF
j_gene: TRBJ2-3; len: 16; abundance: -; v_gene: TRBV10-1; d_gene: TRBD2; CDR3nt: TGCGCCAGCAGTGAGGCAGGGACTAGCGCACCAGATACGCAGTATTTT; CDR3aa: CASSEAGTSAPDTQYF
j_gene: TRBJ1-5; len: 14; abundance: -; v_gene: TRBV27; d_gene: -; CDR3nt: TGTGCCAGCAGTTTGTGGGGCACAAATCAGCCCCAGCATTTT; CDR3aa: CASSLWGTNQPQHF
j_gene: TRBJ2-5; len: 14; abundance: -; v_gene: TRBV5-8; d_gene: TRBD1; CDR3nt: TGTGCCAGCAGCTTCGACAGGGACCAAGAGACCCAGTACTTC; CDR3aa: CASSFDRDQETQYF
j_gene: TRBJ1-4; len: 15; abundance: -; v_gene: TRBV9; d_gene: -; CDR3nt: TGTGCCAGCAGCGTATCAGGGGAAGGTTGGGAAAAACTGTTTTTT; CDR3aa: CASSVSGEGWEKLFF
j_gene: TRBJ2-7; len: 14; abundance: -; v_gene: TRBV5-1; d_gene: -; CDR3nt: TGCGCCAGCAGCTTGATCTCTAGCTCCAACGAGCAGTACTTC; CDR3aa: CASSLISSSNEQYF
j_gene: TRBJ1-1; len: 13; abundance: once; v_gene: TRBV6-5; d_gene: -; CDR3nt: TGTGCCACCCTAAATGGCAGGGCGGCTGAAGCTTTCTTT; CDR3aa: CATLNGRAAEAFF
j_gene: TRBJ1-6; len: 18; abundance: few; v_gene: TRBV27; d_gene: TRBD1; CDR3nt: TGTGCCAGCAGATCCAGGGGGGCGGCAAGCTCCTATAATTCACCCCTCCACTTT; CDR3aa: CASRSRGAASSYNSPLHF
j_gene: TRBJ1-1; len: 14; abundance: -; v_gene: TRBV2; d_gene: TRBD1; CDR3nt: TGTGCCAGTCTTAGGAGCAGGGGGGAAACTGAAGCTTTCTTT; CDR3aa: CASLRSRGETEAFF
j_gene: TRBJ1-1; len: 15; abundance: -; v_gene: TRBV6-5; d_gene: TRBD1; CDR3nt: TGTGCCAGCAGGAGTCCGGGGACAGTGCCGACCGAAGCTTTCTTT; CDR3aa: CASRSPGTVPTEAFF
j_gene: TRBJ2-1; len: 14; abundance: -; v_gene: TRBV7-3; d_gene: TRBD2; CDR3nt: TGTGCCAGCAGCCCAGGACTAGCGGGAGATGAGCAGTTCTTC; CDR3aa: CASSPGLAGDEQFF
j_gene: TRBJ1-2; len: 16; abundance: once; v_gene: TRBV5-6; d_gene: TRBD1; CDR3nt: TGTGCCAGCAGCTCTGAAGACAGGGGGTCCCTCTATGGCTACACCTTC; CDR3aa: CASSSEDRGSLYGYTF
j_gene: TRBJ2-3; len: 17; abundance: -; v_gene: TRBV3-1/TRBV3-2; d_gene: TRBD1; CDR3nt: TGTGCCACCACGCCACCGAGGGGGCAATCTAGCACAGATACGCAGTATTTT; CDR3aa: CATTPPRGQSSTDTQYF
j_gene: TRBJ2-3; len: 14; abundance: once; v_gene: TRBV2; d_gene: TRBD2; CDR3nt: TGTGCCAGCACTAGGACTAGGCCCCCAGATACGCAGTATTTT; CDR3aa: CASTRTRPPDTQYF
j_gene: TRBJ1-2; len: 16; abundance: -; v_gene: TRBV10-3; d_gene: TRBD1; CDR3nt: TGTGCCATCAGTGACCGGGACAGCACCTTCCTCTATGGCTACACCTTC; CDR3aa: CAISDRDSTFLYGYTF
j_gene: TRBJ1-6; len: 13; abundance: -; v_gene: TRBV28; d_gene: -; CDR3nt: TGTGCCAGCAGTCTTCCGGTGCCTTCACCCCTCCACTTT; CDR3aa: CASSLPVPSPLHF
j_gene: TRBJ2-7; len: 17; abundance: -; v_gene: TRBV6-2/TRBV6-3; d_gene: -; CDR3nt: TGTGCCAGCAGTTATAGAGGCGTGCGCGGCTCCACCTACGAGCAGTACTTC; CDR3aa: CASSYRGVRGSTYEQYF
j_gene: TRBJ1-2; len: 14; abundance: -; v_gene: TRBV6-5; d_gene: TRBD1; CDR3nt: TGTGCCAGCAGGAGGACAGGGCTTAACTATGGCTACACCTTC; CDR3aa: CASRRTGLNYGYTF
j_gene: TRBJ1-2; len: 15; abundance: -; v_gene: TRBV14; d_gene: -; CDR3nt: TGTGCCAGCAGCCCCCTAGGGGTGAGAAACTATGGCTACACCTTC; CDR3aa: CASSPLGVRNYGYTF
j_gene: TRBJ1-5; len: 14; abundance: -; v_gene: TRBV28; d_gene: TRBD1; CDR3nt: TGTGCCAGCCTACGTCGCAGGGGGAATCAGCCCCAGCATTTT; CDR3aa: CASLRRRGNQPQHF
j_gene: TRBJ1-1; len: 11; abundance: -; v_gene: TRBV5-1; d_gene: -; CDR3nt: TGCGCCAGCTTCGAGGACACTGAAGCTTTCTTT; CDR3aa: CASFEDTEAFF